This T cell receptor (beta chain) was observed in a study of read filtering for tumor transcriptome and immune sequencing. Study at large: Revised staging placed roughly 8 patients in R-ISS I, about 15 in II, more than five in III.

Per the germline V gene, CDR1 is MNHEY and CDR2 is SMNVEV (reference sequence). The CDR3 extends over 17 amino acids. The V end was cut by 3 bases, the J end by 4 bases, with 19 bases between. Molecular barcoded adaptors covering alpha/delta and beta/gamma chains were used on approximately 400 ng RNA. Via MiXCR, TCRdb re-called the reads, giving one row per CDR3 protein. Of around 130,000 distinct CDR3 sequences listed, less than 15% are singletons. This clonotype has at least ten counts. This receptor was taken from a donor at least 40 years old with multiple myeloma. Sequenced: a population of CD138-negative cells sorted from bone marrow. V and J are TRBV27 and TRBJ1-5, with a weak D call TRBD1 (5 bases). CDR3 in DNA: TGTGCCAGCAGTTTGGGTTGGAGTCGGGGGACGAATCAGCCCCAGCATTTT. Amino acids: CASSLGWSRGTNQPQHF.